These 8 T cell receptor beta chains originate from one sample sequenced in a study of PD-1 blockade in mismatch repair-deficient tumors. Sample time point: identical roughly ten-day culture without peptide (control). Method: immunoSEQ multiplex PCR; TCRdb's copy keeps in-frame clones and lacks some. The data show over 11,000 clones, more than 75% seen once. These receptors lack a known antigen. Material: cells cultured in vitro, obtained from a patient treated with pembrolizumab. Receptor source: an adult with mismatch repair-deficient cancer.

The rearrangement joins TRBV4-2 to TRBJ2-5; no reliable D call. V was clipped by 3 bases and J by 7 bases, with 6 bases between them. The CDR3 runs 11 residues. Germline-derived CDR1 and CDR2 are LGHNA and YNFKEQ. The CDR3 loop is CASSQPGTQYF. The DNA for the CDR3 is TGTGCCAGCAGCCAGCCGGGGACCCAGTACTTC.

The J gene is TRBJ2-3, the V gene TRBV28; D might be TRBD1 or TRBD2, each matching 5 bases. CDR3 length equals 17 residues. Looked up from germline, CDR1 is MDHEN and CDR2 is SYDVKM. With 4 bases removed from V and 2 bases from J, the gap between germline ends came to 19 bases. CDR3: CASSSQTGTPLTDTQYF. The CDR3 DNA reads TGTGCCAGCAGTTCCCAAACCGGGACCCCACTCACAGATACGCAGTATTTT. The variable domain in full, with the rest retrieved from reference TRBV28 and TRBJ2-3, is DVKVTQSSRYLVKRTGEKVFLECVQDMDHENMFWYRQDPGLGLRLIYFSYDVKMKEKGDIPEGYSVSREKKERFSLILESASTNQTSMYLCASSSQTGTPLTDTQYFGPGTRLTVL.

The rearrangement links TRBV5-6 to TRBJ1-2; D remains unclear. Germline lookup yields CDR1 SGHDT and CDR2 YYEEEE. V lost 4 bases, J lost 4 bases, and 11 bases lay in between. The CDR3 runs to 13 residues. CDR3 region: CASSPNGVYGYTF. DNA of the CDR3: TGTGCCAGCAGCCCCAATGGGGTCTATGGCTACACCTTC. Looking up the rest from reference TRBV5-6 and TRBJ1-2 gives the full variable domain: DAGVTQSPTHLIKTRGQQVTLRCSPKSGHDTVSWYQQALGQGPQFIFQYYEEEERQRGNFPDRFSGHQFPNYSSELNVNALLLGDSALYLCASSPNGVYGYTFGSGTRLTVV.

The V and J genes are TRBV2 and TRBJ1-6; 11 bases are a match to TRBD1. The CDR3 runs to 17 residues. Germline V gene data show CDR1 as SNHLY and CDR2 as FYNNEI. V lost 7 bases, J lost 7 bases, and 12 bases stayed unmatched. The CDR3 is CASTNGGTGGNNSPLHF. The CDR3 DNA reads as TGTGCCAGCACCAACGGCGGGACAGGGGGTAACAATTCACCCCTCCACTTT.

The chain combines TRBV5-6 with TRBJ1-3; no clear D. Germline CDR1 SGHDT, CDR2 YYEEEE. Trimming took off 0 bases at V and 2 bases at J, with 9 bases between the two ends. The CDR3 is 15 residues long. This chain's CDR3 is CASSLDYSPGNTIYF. The CDR3 DNA reads TGTGCCAGCAGCTTGGATTATTCGCCTGGAAACACCATATATTTT.

The V and J genes are TRBV2 and TRBJ1-6; no firm D call. The CDR3 covers 16 residues. The V gene's germline CDR1 is SNHLY and CDR2 FYNNEI. V was pared by 6 bases and J by 2 bases, with 14 bases between. The CDR3 DNA reads TGTGCCAGCAGGCCCCTTACAGCGACCTATAATTCACCCCTCCACTTT. Its protein is CASRPLTATYNSPLHF. The variable domain in full, with the rest retrieved from reference TRBV2 and TRBJ1-6, is EPEVTQTPSHQVTQMGQEVILRCVPISNHLYFYWYRQILGQKVEFLVSFYNNEISEKSEIFDDQFSVERPDGSNFTLKIRSTKLEDSAMYFCASRPLTATYNSPLHFGNGTRLTVT.

This chain joins TRBV5-1 and TRBJ1-1, with D uncertain. CDR1 and CDR2 from the germline V gene are SGHRS and YFSETQ. Trimming cost V 2 bases and J 0 bases, with 17 bases left between them. This CDR3 spans 17 amino acids. The CDR3 sequence is CASSLLSSIPVNTEAFF. The CDR3 region has the DNA TGCGCCAGCAGCTTACTTTCGTCGATCCCTGTGAACACTGAAGCTTTCTTT.

The chain links TRBV6-5 to TRBJ1-5; unclear D gene. V was shortened by 8 bases and J by 4 bases, with 3 bases between the two germline ends. Germline V gives CDR1 MNHEY, CDR2 SVGAGI. The CDR3 spans 10 residues. The CDR3: CASGNQPQHF. The CDR3 nucleotides are TGTGCCAGCGGGAATCAGCCCCAGCATTTT.